Below, 9 T cell receptor beta chains from the same sample are listed, as sequenced in a study of blood T cell repertoires in COVID-19. Libraries were prepared by immunoSEQ multiplex PCR; TCRdb keeps only in-frame clonotypes and omits some of them. The sample carries roughly 140,000 clones, 75% to 85% recorded once. The specimen sequenced was peripheral blood. All receptors derive from a man between 60 and 75 years old with acute or convalescent COVID-19.

This clone was counted once. V gene TRBV27 combines with J gene TRBJ1-2, with D possibly matching TRBD1 (5 bases). Looked up from germline, CDR1 is MNHEY and CDR2 is SMNVEV (reference sequence). V was shortened by 6 bases and J by 0 bases, with 11 bases between the two germline ends. The CDR3 runs to 14 residues. CDR3 protein: CASRFSTANYGYTF. The CDR3 bases are TGTGCCAGCAGGTTTTCGACAGCTAACTATGGCTACACCTTC.

This rearrangement joins TRBV19 to TRBJ1-5; a weak D match, TRBD1 (5 bases). In germline, CDR1 is LNHDA, CDR2 SQIVND (reference sequence). The CDR3 contains 17 residues. V was trimmed by 3 bases and J by 0 bases, leaving 15 bases between them. The CDR3: CASSIGRQYHSNQPQHF. DNA of the CDR3: TGTGCCAGTAGTATCGGTCGACAGTACCATAGCAATCAGCCCCAGCATTTT.

This rearrangement joins TRBV27 to TRBJ2-2; a possible D gene is TRBD2 (6 bases). The CDR3 spans 14 residues. V was pared by 4 bases and J by 4 bases, with 10 bases between. Germline CDR1 and CDR2: MNHEY and SMNVEV (reference sequence). CDR3: CASSYIAATGELFF. As DNA, the CDR3 is TGTGCCAGCAGTTACATAGCGGCCACCGGGGAGCTGTTTTTT.

This clone was picked up one time. The chain joins TRBV28 to TRBJ2-7; 7 bases are shared with TRBD2. Germline V gene lookup returns CDR1 MDHEN and CDR2 SYDVKM. The CDR3 consists of 13 residues. The J segment lost 4 bases and the V segment lost 6 bases, leaving 6 bases of the junction unmatched. The CDR3 sequence is CASRLGGRYEQYF. CDR3 bases: TGTGCCAGCAGGTTGGGAGGGAGGTACGAGCAGTACTTC.

This chain joins TRBV10-3 and TRBJ2-5; TRBD2 matches 8 bases. The CDR3 is made up of 14 amino acids. Germline-derived CDR1 and CDR2 are ENHRY and SYGVKD. The V and J ends lost 2 bases and 5 bases, in that order; junction bases with no gene match: 4. The CDR3 DNA follows: TGTGCCATCAGTGAGACGCCGGGGGGGGAGACCCAGTACTTC. This encodes CAISETPGGETQYF.

V is TRBV6-6 and J is TRBJ1-5, with a weak D call TRBD1 (5 bases). Trimming took 8 bases from V and 0 from J, leaving 17 bases between them. In germline, CDR1 is MNHNY, CDR2 SVGAGI (reference sequence). This CDR3 has 16 residues. CDR3 protein: CASSRTQGGSNQPQHF. For the CDR3, the DNA is TGTGCCAGCTCCAGGACCCAGGGAGGTAGCAATCAGCCCCAGCATTTT.

The gene calls are TRBV7-9 and TRBJ1-1; tentatively, D is TRBD1 (6 bases). Trimming stripped 3 bases from V and 1 base from J, with 12 bases between. Germline CDR1 and CDR2: SEHNR and FQNEAQ (reference sequence). The CDR3 contains 15 residues. The CDR3 sequence is CASSFETGRNTEAFF. The CDR3 DNA is TGTGCCAGCAGCTTCGAGACAGGCCGGAACACTGAAGCTTTCTTT.

The CDR3 DNA reads TGCGCCAGCAGCCTGACAGGCCACTCCTACAATGAGCAGTTCTTC. Translated: CASSLTGHSYNEQFF. The V and J genes are TRBV5-1 and TRBJ2-1, with D possibly matching TRBD1 (6 bases). Trimming cost V 4 bases and J 0 bases, with 11 bases left between them. The CDR3 extends over 15 amino acids. Per germline, CDR1 SGHRS and CDR2 YFSETQ.

This chain uses TRBV6-5 with TRBJ2-2; TRBD2 might be the D (6 bases). CDR3 length: 13 amino acids. Trimming took off 6 bases at V and 6 bases at J, with 11 bases between the two ends. Germline values: CDR1 MNHEY, CDR2 SVGAGI. CDR3 loop: CASSTLAPGELFF. CDR3 DNA sequence: TGTGCCAGCAGCACACTAGCCCCCGGGGAGCTGTTTTTT.